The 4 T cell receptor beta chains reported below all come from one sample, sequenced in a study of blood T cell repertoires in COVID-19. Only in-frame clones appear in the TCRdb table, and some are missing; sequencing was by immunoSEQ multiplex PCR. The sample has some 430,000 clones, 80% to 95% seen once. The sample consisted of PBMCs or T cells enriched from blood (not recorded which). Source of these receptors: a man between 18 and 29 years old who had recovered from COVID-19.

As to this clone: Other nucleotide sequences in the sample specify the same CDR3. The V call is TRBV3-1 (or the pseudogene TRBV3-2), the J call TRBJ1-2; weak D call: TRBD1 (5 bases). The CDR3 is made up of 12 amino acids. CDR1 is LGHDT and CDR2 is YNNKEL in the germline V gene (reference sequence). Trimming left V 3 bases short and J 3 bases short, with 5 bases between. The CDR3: CASSHRDYGYTF. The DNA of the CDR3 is TGTGCCAGCAGCCACAGGGACTATGGCTACACCTTC.

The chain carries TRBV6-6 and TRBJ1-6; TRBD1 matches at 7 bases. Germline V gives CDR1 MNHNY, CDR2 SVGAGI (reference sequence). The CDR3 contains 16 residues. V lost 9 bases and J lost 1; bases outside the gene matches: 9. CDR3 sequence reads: CASTETGYSYNSPLHF. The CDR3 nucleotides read TGTGCCAGTACCGAGACAGGGTATTCCTATAATTCACCCCTCCACTTT.

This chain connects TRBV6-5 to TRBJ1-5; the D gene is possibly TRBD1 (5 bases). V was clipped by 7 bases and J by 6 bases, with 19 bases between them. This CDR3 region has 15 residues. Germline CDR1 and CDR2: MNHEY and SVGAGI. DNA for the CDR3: TGTGCCAGCACCCTGCGGGGGAGATCTCGTCAGCCCCAGCATTTT. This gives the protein CASTLRGRSRQPQHF.

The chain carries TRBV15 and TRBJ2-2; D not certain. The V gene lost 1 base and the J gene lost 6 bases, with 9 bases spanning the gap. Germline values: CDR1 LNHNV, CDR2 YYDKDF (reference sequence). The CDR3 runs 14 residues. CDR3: CATSRVEQPGELFF. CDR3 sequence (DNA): TGTGCCACCAGCAGAGTTGAACAACCCGGGGAGCTGTTTTTT.